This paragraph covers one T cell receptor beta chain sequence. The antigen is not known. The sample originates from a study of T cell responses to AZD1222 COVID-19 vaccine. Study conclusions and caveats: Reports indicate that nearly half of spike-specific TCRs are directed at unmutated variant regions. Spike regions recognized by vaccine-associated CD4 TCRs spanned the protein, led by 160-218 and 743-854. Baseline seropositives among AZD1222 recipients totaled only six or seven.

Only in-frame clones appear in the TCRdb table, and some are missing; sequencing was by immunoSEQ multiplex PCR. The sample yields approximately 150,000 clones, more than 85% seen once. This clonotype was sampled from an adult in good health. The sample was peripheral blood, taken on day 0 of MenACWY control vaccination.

CDR3 sequence (DNA): TGTGCCAGCAGCCCCCGCCGACAGGGGGCGAACGAGCAGTACTTC. Its translation: CASSPRRQGANEQYF. The chain uses TRBV7-8 and TRBJ2-7; 10 bases fit TRBD1. The junction had 9 bases not matched to a gene; V was cut back by 5 bases and J by 5 bases. CDR3 length: 15 residues. Germline V gene lookup returns CDR1 SGHVS and CDR2 FQNEAQ.